The sequence of this T cell receptor beta chain was determined in a study of PD-L1 blockade in urothelial cancer. Study-level background: When patients started atezolizumab in about 2014, it was given at 1,200 mg intravenously every 3 weeks. Specimens of blood held a median count of roughly 150,000 T cells.

The time point is: peripheral blood 6 weeks after treatment start. Trimming took 4 bases from V and 2 from J, leaving 21 bases between them. CDR1 and CDR2 (germline): SGHRS, YFSETQ. The CDR3 extends over 18 amino acids. Each PCR reaction had synthetic TCR analog templates spiked into it. Produced via immunoSEQ multiplex PCR; TCRdb's table is partial and in-frame only. Of about 41,000 clones listed, approximately 84% are singletons. The sequences come from PBMCs, collected around atezolizumab (anti-PD-L1) treatment. The V gene is TRBV5-1, the J gene TRBJ2-2; the D gene is possibly TRBD1 (5 bases). The TCR comes from a man aged 70 or older with urothelial cancer. The DNA of the CDR3 is TGCGCCAGCAGCCTAACTGAAACAGGTCTCGGAAACACCGGGGAGCTGTTTTTT. Its translation: CASSLTETGLGNTGELFF.